This TCR beta chain was identified in a study of shared clonotypes between healthy human individuals (dated by TCRdb to about 2020). About the investigation overall: The cohort included a few men and a couple of women between 18 and 49 years of age. For each donor, three plates each were used for CD4 naive and CD4 memory, two plates were used for CD8 naive, and one plate was used for CD8 memory. Blood TCR repertoires of a handful of healthy adults were deeply sequenced to estimate repertoire size and the extent of clonotype sharing between individuals. Different laboratories and diverse techniques were used to prepare libraries and sequence TCR repertoires, to increase sequencing depth and limit assay-specific biases. Per donor, leukapheresis produced somewhere between about 0.8 and 9.5 billion PBMCs. On the study overall, not on this receptor specifically: The genetic and exposure-history diversity represented was limited by the small number of donors. Only blood was sampled, and tissue TCR repertoires likely differ from those in blood. Larger estimated clonotype richness was generally found for naive subsets than for memory subsets. Pairwise subsampling indicated that sequencing depth was expected to affect the degree of clonotype sharing among donors. Compared with non-shared clonotypes, the clonotypes found in all four sorted-subset donors had higher generation probabilities. When a few donors were compared, the shared fraction of clonotypes was around 5% for naive CD4, approximately 3.5% for naive CD8, about 2.4% for memory CD4, and about 0.36% for memory CD8. Incomplete sequencing was indicated by rarefaction of sorted-subset datasets, despite the large sequencing depth.

The germline V gene yields SGHNT for CDR1 and YENEEA for CDR2. The CDR3 spans 14 residues, from the cysteine through the phenylalanine. Only the CDR3 portion is preserved as DNA: 42 bases, with reading frame beginning at the first base. V is shortened by 1 base, J by 8 bases, and the region joining them spans 14 bases. TCR CDR3 regions were amplified from genomic DNA by multiplex PCR using the deep immunoSEQ assay. Extracted genomic DNA from each cell subset was spread evenly across all wells of several immunoSEQ 96-well plates, with each plate serving as a replicate. For sorted subsets, each replicate PCR was loaded with about 0.2 ug genomic DNA, equivalent to roughly 30,000 T cell genomes. Purified libraries were measured with a Qubit 3.0 fluorometer, size-checked on a Bioanalyzer 2100, and measured again with the KAPA Library Quantification kit. Each immunoSEQ 96-well plate was sequenced on its own single-read 150-cycle Illumina NextSeq 550 flow cell. The authors processed their data as follows. Because only junctional sequences without quality scores were contained in the immunoSEQ output, filtering matching that applied to full-length reads could not be performed. Sequences were annotated with PyIR, a Python wrapper for IgBLAST v1.9, using IMGT germline references to assign V/J genes and CDR3. Reads were removed for weak V/J assignments (E-value above 1e-6), missing CDR3, stop codons, out-of-frame junctions, or ambiguous translated residues. A V3J clonotype was defined by an identical inferred V gene, J gene, and CDR3 amino acid sequence. Percentage overlap between repertoires was calculated by dividing the number of shared unique clonotypes by the size of the smaller repertoire. RTK rarefaction, the Chao1 estimator, and Recon v2.1 estimates of unobserved clonotypes were used to assess repertoire richness. OLGA was used to compute generation probabilities for all TCRbeta clonotypes that the gDNA method yielded from a handful of donors. TCRdb re-hosts the immuneACCESS table, in-frame sequences only. Its copies lack some clones; in the studies checked, an unresolved V gene accounts for under half of them, and the cause for the rest is not known. Clonal size and the V and J genes are those of that table, whereas D and trimming came from the DNA. The sample table holds more than 850,000 clones, of which more than 75% were seen once. The ten biggest clones cover about 0.52% of the sample.

This clone came up a few times. The antigen this receptor binds is unknown. Per-nucleotide qualities are absent, and no much larger clonotype sits a single base away. The donors were healthy, HIV-negative adults who had no recently reported acute infections or vaccinations. Every donor was a Caucasian adult residing in Nashville, Tennessee, USA. CD4+ T cells were enriched by magnetic negative selection; naive cells were then positively selected on CD45RA, and the negative fraction formed the memory subset. After blood collection by leukapheresis, PBMCs were isolated using Ficoll-Histopaque density gradient centrifugation and then cryopreserved in the vapor phase of liquid nitrogen. Analytical flow cytometry was used to check the purity and quantity of every magnetically sorted T cell population. Each sorted fraction had its genomic DNA isolated and then quantified by UV absorbance on a Nanodrop 2000c.

The chain is made from TRBV11-3 and TRBJ1-2, with no D gene named confidently. Sample: memory CD4+ T cells from PBMCs. Taken with the paper, the label for cell subset or site translates to: CD45RA-negative fraction. This clonotype was sampled from a man younger than 30 in good health. Some clones in this sample may be carry-over from other donors' samples. The nucleotide sequence is TGTGCCAGCAGCTTAGGCCCGGGTGGTTTGGGCTACACCTTC. Translated, this gives CASSLGPGGLGYTF.